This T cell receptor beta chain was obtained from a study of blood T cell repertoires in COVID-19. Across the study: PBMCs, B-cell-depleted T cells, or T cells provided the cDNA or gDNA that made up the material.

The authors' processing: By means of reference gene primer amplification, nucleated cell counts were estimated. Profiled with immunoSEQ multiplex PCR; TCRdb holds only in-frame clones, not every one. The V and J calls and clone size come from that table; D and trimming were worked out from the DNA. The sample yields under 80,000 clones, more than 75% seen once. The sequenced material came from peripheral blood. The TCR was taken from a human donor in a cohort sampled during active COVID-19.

The CDR3 DNA reads TGCGCCAGCAGCCAAGATTTCCAGGGGGGCTACACCTTC. Amino acids: CASSQDFQGGYTF. The J gene is TRBJ1-2, the V gene TRBV4-3, with D possibly being TRBD1 (6 bases). Trimming took 0 bases from V and 8 from J, leaving 10 bases between them. Germline values: CDR1 LGHNA, CDR2 YSLEER. This CDR3 spans 13 amino acids.